A single sample gave rise to the 9 T cell receptor beta chains below, sequenced in a study of cytomegalovirus exposure and HLA in healthy donors. PCR employed 60 Vbeta and 13 Jbeta primers. Here immunoSEQ multiplex PCR was the method, and the copy in TCRdb shows in-frame clones only, minus some. The sample holds about 180,000 clones; around 78% are singletons and the top ten take around 1.6%. The sequencing input was PBMCs. These receptors were collected from a man aged 18 to 30 in good health and CMV-seronegative.

V gene TRBV5-1 combines with J gene TRBJ2-7; D is possibly TRBD2 (6 bases). Trimming pared 6 bases from V and 6 bases from J, leaving 16 bases between. Germline CDR1 and CDR2: SGHRS and YFSETQ. The CDR3 loop spans 13 amino acids. CDR3 DNA sequence: TGCGCCAGCACCCGGGAGCGCGGCGGCGAGCAGTACTTC. Amino acids: CASTRERGGEQYF.

This clone turned up a few times. The V and J genes are TRBV5-1 and TRBJ1-2; 9 nucleotides match TRBD1. The CDR3 sequence is 14 residues long. V shed 4 bases, J shed 5 bases, and the junction held 6 bases outside the gene matches. In germline, CDR1 is SGHRS, CDR2 YFSETQ. CDR3 in DNA: TGCGCCAGCAGCGAAGGGACAGGGATGTATGGCTACACCTTC. This encodes CASSEGTGMYGYTF. The variable domain in full, with the rest retrieved from reference TRBV5-1 and TRBJ1-2, is KAGVTQTPRYLIKTRGQQVTLSCSPISGHRSVSWYQQTPGQGLQFLFEYFSETQRNKGNFPGRFSGRQFSNSRSEMNVSTLELGDSALYLCASSEGTGMYGYTFGSGTRLTVV.

This clone was seen a handful of times. This chain joins TRBV28 and TRBJ2-7; D possibly corresponds to TRBD2 (6 bases). Trimming took 3 bases from V and 6 from J, leaving 12 bases between them. CDR1 is MDHEN and CDR2 is SYDVKM in the germline V gene. This CDR3 region has 13 residues. The CDR3 DNA sequence: TGTGCCAGCAGTTTCGGGCAGGGAGGCGAGCAGTACTTC. Protein sequence: CASSFGQGGEQYF.

V usage is TRBV6-6 and J usage is TRBJ1-5; D call uncertain. Trimming left V 6 bases short and J 3 bases short, with 15 bases between. CDR1 is MNHNY and CDR2 is SVGAGI in the germline V gene (reference sequence). This CDR3 spans 15 amino acids. The CDR3 sequence: CASSLRTTHNQPQHF. DNA for the CDR3: TGTGCCAGCAGCCTCAGGACTACTCACAATCAGCCCCAGCATTTT.

The DNA of the CDR3 is TGCGCCAGCAGCCCCGCCGGGGGGCCCAAAGGGGAGCAGTTCTTC. This gives the protein CASSPAGGPKGEQFF. The chain couples TRBV5-1 to TRBJ2-1, with D perhaps matching TRBD2 (7 bases). Germline-derived CDR1 and CDR2 are SGHRS and YFSETQ. The CDR3 extends over 15 amino acids. Trimming shortened V by 4 bases and J by 10 bases, and 21 bases separated the two germline ends.

The chain joins TRBV27 to TRBJ2-1; possibly TRBD2 for D (6 bases). This CDR3 spans 13 amino acids. Germline CDR1 and CDR2: MNHEY and SMNVEV (reference sequence). V was shortened by 1 base and J by 10 bases, with 11 bases between the two germline ends. CDR3 amino acids: CASSLLGGWEQFF. CDR3 DNA: TGTGCCAGCAGTTTATTGGGGGGTTGGGAGCAGTTCTTC.

This rearrangement joins TRBV11-3 to TRBJ2-1; 7 nucleotides match TRBD1. Germline assignment: CDR1 SGHNT and CDR2 YENEEA. The CDR3 has 13 residues. The V gene end was trimmed by 5 bases and the J gene end by 5 bases; junction bases not matched to a gene: 3. CDR3 in amino acids: CASSQGTDNEQFF. CDR3 sequence (DNA): TGTGCCAGCAGCCAGGGGACAGACAATGAGCAGTTCTTC.

This chain's CDR3 is CACPVGYGGAYSNQPQHF. Written as DNA, the CDR3 is TGTGCCTGTCCGGTCGGGTATGGGGGGGCGTATAGCAATCAGCCCCAGCATTTT. The rearrangement uses TRBV5-3 and TRBJ1-5, with TRBD1 as a possible D gene (6 bases). TRBV5-3 is known as an ORF, though its function is uncertain. The V end lost 10 bases, the J end lost 0 bases, and 26 bases lay between the germline ends. The CDR3 is made up of 18 amino acids.

The chain uses TRBV6-6 and TRBJ2-2, with a possible D match to TRBD1 (6 bases). The CDR3 totals 13 residues. From germline, CDR1 is MNHNY and CDR2 SVGAGI (reference sequence). Between the trimmed V and J ends, which lost 2 bases and 7 bases, there was a span of 8 bases. The CDR3 nucleotides read TGTGCCAGCAGTTACGGGGGCAACGGGGAGCTGTTTTTT. Amino acid sequence: CASSYGGNGELFF.